Reported below is one T cell receptor (beta chain). Its specificity is not known. The entry originates in a study of CD8+ T cells in alopecia areata. Overall study context: The study gave tofacitinib for 6 to 18 months, then 6 months off drug. Findings and caveats of the study: Alopecia totalis/universalis scalp especially showed more expanded CD8+ clones than normal scalp. The link between baseline CD8+ expansion and response remains uncertain with one nonresponder. Tofacitinib significantly lowered scalp clonality and expanded CD8+ clones among the top 100.

The length of the CDR3 is 12 residues. Per germline, CDR1 GTSNPN and CDR2 SVGIG (reference sequence). V was shortened by 0 bases and J by 3 bases, with 6 bases between the two germline ends. Treatment given: oral pan-JAK inhibitor, 5-10 mg twice daily. Reverse transcribed after extraction, RNA yielded cDNA as the sequencing template. The repertoire was sequenced with immunoSEQ multiplex PCR; TCRdb's copy has only in-frame clones and lacks some. Of about 190,000 clones in the sample, about 60% were seen once. The origin of this receptor is a human donor with alopecia areata. This specimen was CD4+ T cells sorted from blood, taken at week 4, from a patient treated with tofacitinib. This chain joins TRBV30 and TRBJ2-7; D unclear. The CDR3 DNA sequence: TGTGCCTGGAGTGTAAGGCACTACGAGCAGTACTTC. It codes for CAWSVRHYEQYF.